One and the same sample provided the 10 T cell receptor beta chains below, sequenced in a study of T cells in Graves' hyperthyroidism and ophthalmopathy. RNA transcripts provided the source from which TCR beta CDR3 regions were amplified. In the first-round RT-PCR of the TCR CDR3, the HTBI primer set was used. Using its own MiXCR run on the multiplex PCR reads, TCRdb lists one record per CDR3 protein. The table shows about 420,000 distinct CDR3 sequences, with around 14% occurring only once. The specimen sequenced was blood. The receptor set was obtained from a woman younger than 30 with Graves' hyperthyroidism.

This clonotype was detected many times. The CDR3 region has the DNA TGCAGTGCTTCGACAGGGTACAATGAGCAGTTCTTC. It specifies CSASTGYNEQFF. This chain joins TRBV20-1 and TRBJ2-1; the match to TRBD1 covers 7 bases. In germline, CDR1 is DFQATT, CDR2 SNEGSKA (reference sequence). The V segment lost 5 bases and the J segment 4 bases; nucleotides outside the gene matches: 2. The CDR3 spans 12 residues.

The sample holds many counts of this clonotype. The genes are TRBV20-1 and TRBJ2-3; a possible D gene is TRBD2 (6 bases). The CDR3 spans 11 residues. Trimming took off 7 bases at V and 6 bases at J, with 11 bases between the two ends. CDR1 DFQATT and CDR2 SNEGSKA come from the germline V gene (reference sequence). The CDR3: CSVEGRDTQYF. Here the CDR3 DNA reads TGCAGTGTGGAAGGGAGGGATACGCAGTATTTT.

This clonotype was detected many times. One end of the junction varies from germline; a read error may be responsible. V gene TRBV7-9 combines with J gene TRBJ2-5; unclear D gene. Germline CDR1 is SEHNR and CDR2 is FQNEAQ (reference sequence). This CDR3 has 11 amino acids. CDR3 bases: TGTGCCAGCAGTTTAGTGGAGACCCAGTACTTC. It codes for CASSLVETQYF.

This clonotype came up many times. The chain couples TRBV30 to TRBJ1-5, with 8 bases identical to TRBD1. From germline, CDR1 is GTSNPN and CDR2 SVGIG (reference sequence). CDR3 length: 14 amino acids. V shed 2 bases and J 5 bases; nucleotides not matched to a gene: 5. The CDR3 DNA reads as TGTGCCTGGAGTAGGCAGGGGGCATATCAGCCCCAGCATTTT. Amino acid sequence: CAWSRQGAYQPQHF.

The gene calls are TRBV7-3 and TRBJ2-1; 9 bases align to TRBD2. The CDR3 is 16 amino acids. After removal of 2 bases from V and 7 bases from J, the junction contained 9 bases not matched to a gene. CDR1 is SGHTA, CDR2 FQGTGA, per germline. The CDR3 DNA reads TGTGCCAGCAGCTTACGCCCAGCGGGGGGTTTAAATGAGCAGTTCTTC. Its translation: CASSLRPAGGLNEQFF. Supplemented by reference TRBV7-3 and TRBJ2-1, the full variable domain reads GAGVSQTPSNKVTEKGKYVELRCDPISGHTALYWYRQSLGQGPEFLIYFQGTGAADDSGLPNDRFFAVRPEGSVSTLKIQRTERGDSAVYLCASSLRPAGGLNEQFFGPGTRLTVL.

The V and J genes are TRBV28 and TRBJ2-7; D may be TRBD1 or TRBD2 (5 bases each). The V gene's germline CDR1 is MDHEN and CDR2 SYDVKM. Trimming stripped 2 bases from V and 2 bases from J, with 19 bases between. The CDR3 has 17 residues. CDR3 residues: CASSLGSGTGITYEQYF. The CDR3 coding sequence is TGTGCCAGCAGTTTAGGTTCCGGGACGGGGATAACCTACGAGCAGTACTTC.

This clonotype was found many times. The DNA for the CDR3 is TGTGCCAGCACCCCCTACGGGGGAGTCCAAGAGACCCAGTACTTC. Protein product: CASTPYGGVQETQYF. The chain joins TRBV6-1 to TRBJ2-5, with D perhaps TRBD2 (6 bases). The CDR3 runs 15 residues. The germline gives CDR1 MNHNS, CDR2 SASEGT. Trimming stripped 7 bases from V and 1 base from J, with 16 bases between.

This clonotype was picked up many times. The chain is built from TRBV3-1 and TRBJ2-1; 7 nucleotides agree with TRBD1. V was clipped by 4 bases and J by 4 bases; unmatched bases: 4. Germline V gene data show CDR1 as LGHDT and CDR2 as YNNKEL (reference sequence). The CDR3 has 14 amino acids. CDR3 coding DNA: TGTGCCAGCAGCCGAGACAGGGAGTACAATGAGCAGTTCTTC. Its protein product is CASSRDREYNEQFF.

This clonotype showed up just a few times. The CDR3 DNA reads TGTGCCAGCAGCCAGCCCGGGACAGGGGCTACCGGGGAGCTGTTTTTT. Protein: CASSQPGTGATGELFF. This rearrangement joins TRBV7-9 to TRBJ2-2; 10 bases agree with TRBD1. Germline CDR1 reads SEHNR; CDR2 reads FQNEAQ (reference sequence). CDR3 length: 16 residues. The V and J ends lost 5 bases and 5 bases, in that order; junction bases with no gene match: 8. The variable domain in full, completed from reference TRBV7-9 and TRBJ2-2, reads DTGVSQNPRHKITKRGQNVTFRCDPISEHNRLYWYRQTLGQGPEFLTYFQNEAQLEKSRLLSDRFSAERPKGSFSTLEIQRTEQGDSAMYLCASSQPGTGATGELFFGEGSRLTVL.

The chain has TRBV2 and TRBJ1-6, with D unclear. CDR1 and CDR2 (germline): SNHLY, FYNNEI. Between the trimmed V and J ends, which lost 3 bases and 7 bases, there was a span of 7 bases. This CDR3 is built from 13 residues. This CDR3 is CASSDRANSPLHF. The CDR3, as DNA: TGTGCCAGCAGTGACAGAGCGAATTCACCCCTCCACTTT.